These 17 T cell receptor beta chains came from one sample sequenced in a study of cytomegalovirus exposure and HLA in healthy donors. PCR involved 60 Vbeta and 13 Jbeta primers. Repertoires were generated with immunoSEQ multiplex PCR, while TCRdb's copy carries only in-frame clones and drops some. This sample yields some 98,000 clones, of which about four fifths are seen a single time; 10% belongs to the top ten. Input material: PBMCs. These receptor sequences come from a human donor in good health.

The chain recombines TRBV28 with TRBJ1-2; 12 nucleotides align to TRBD1. There are 17 residues in the CDR3. V lost 6 bases to trimming and J lost 6 bases; unmatched junction nucleotides: 14. CDR1 is MDHEN, CDR2 SYDVKM, per germline. CDR3 in amino acids: CASRSPPRDRGRDGYTF. The CDR3 DNA sequence: TGTGCCAGCAGATCACCTCCCCGGGACAGGGGGCGGGATGGCTACACCTTC.

A few counts support this clone. This chain connects TRBV28 to TRBJ2-1; 13 bases match TRBD2. The CDR3 loop spans 15 amino acids. Germline V lookup: CDR1 MDHEN, CDR2 SYDVKM. Trimming removed 6 bases from V and 9 bases from J; junction bases left unmatched: 8. CDR3 residues: CASSQLAGGKGEQFF. The CDR3 DNA reads as TGTGCCAGCAGCCAACTAGCGGGAGGGAAGGGTGAGCAGTTCTTC.

V is TRBV5-1 and J is TRBJ2-7; a weak D match, TRBD2 (7 bases). CDR3 size: 14 residues. The germline V gene has CDR1 SGHRS and CDR2 YFSETQ. The V and J ends lost 4 bases and 4 bases respectively, with 15 bases between them. This CDR3 is CASSNWRGGYEQYF. CDR3 DNA: TGCGCCAGCAGCAATTGGAGGGGGGGTTACGAGCAGTACTTC.

J is TRBJ2-1 and V is TRBV19; a weak D match, TRBD2 (5 bases). CDR3 size: 14 residues. Germline V gene sequence: CDR1 LNHDA, CDR2 SQIVND (reference sequence). V was pared by 3 bases and J by 7 bases, with 13 bases between. The CDR3 DNA sequence: TGTGCCAGTAGTATGAGAGGGCCGGGGAATGAGCAGTTCTTC. It translates to CASSMRGPGNEQFF.

The chain employs TRBV7-6 and TRBJ1-2; no clear D gene. CDR3 length equals 14 residues. Trimming took 0 bases from V and 6 from J, leaving 11 bases between them. CDR1 and CDR2 (germline): SGHVS, FNYEAQ. This CDR3 is CASSLAPQTHGYTF. The DNA of the CDR3 is TGTGCCAGCAGCTTAGCCCCCCAGACACATGGCTACACCTTC.

The rearrangement links TRBV7-9 to TRBJ2-3, with D possibly TRBD1 on 7 matching bases. Germline lookup yields CDR1 SEHNR and CDR2 FQNEAQ (reference sequence). The CDR3 sequence is 14 residues long. Trimming took 5 bases from V and 2 from J, leaving 11 bases between them. CDR3 sequence reads: CASSQGGTTDTQYF. For the CDR3, the DNA is TGTGCCAGCAGCCAGGGGGGAACCACAGATACGCAGTATTTT.

The chain links TRBV4-2 to TRBJ1-1; TRBD1 agrees at 8 bases. The ends lost 0 bases at V and 2 bases at J; junction bases unmatched: 5. Germline values: CDR1 LGHNA, CDR2 YNFKEQ. The CDR3 extends over 16 amino acids. The CDR3 sequence: CASSQDGTGANTEAFF. The CDR3 coding sequence is TGTGCCAGCAGCCAAGATGGGACAGGAGCTAACACTGAAGCTTTCTTT.

The chain links TRBV29-1 to TRBJ2-5, with 10 bases matching TRBD1. The CDR3 consists of 13 residues. Trimming at V came to 7 bases and at J to 6 bases, leaving 8 bases not matched to a gene. The germline CDR1 and CDR2 sequences are SQVTM and ANQGSEA. CDR3 amino acids: CSAQAGQGKTQYF. The CDR3 DNA reads as TGCAGCGCGCAAGCGGGACAGGGGAAGACCCAGTACTTC.

V is TRBV19 and J is TRBJ1-3; possibly TRBD1 for D (5 bases). CDR1 LNHDA and CDR2 SQIVND come from the germline V gene (reference sequence). The CDR3 runs 15 residues. V was shortened by 5 bases and J by 4 bases, with 15 bases between the two germline ends. CDR3 in DNA: TGTGCCAGTAGTTGGGAGGAACGGGACGGAAACACCATATATTTT. Its translation is CASSWEERDGNTIYF.

The chain couples TRBV25-1 to TRBJ1-2, with D uncertain. V dropped 1 base and J dropped 4 bases, with 10 bases sitting between them. This CDR3 has 14 amino acids. Germline V gives CDR1 MGHDK, CDR2 SYGVNS. The CDR3 loop is CASSELSGGYGYTF. CDR3 coding DNA: TGTGCCAGCAGTGAATTGTCGGGTGGCTATGGCTACACCTTC.

V and J are TRBV13 and TRBJ2-4, with 7 bases fitting TRBD1. Trimming cost V 5 bases and J 0 bases; bases outside gene matches: 10. There are 17 residues in the CDR3. Germline CDR1 and CDR2: PRHDT and FYEKMQ (reference sequence). CDR3 DNA: TGTGCCAGCAGCCTATCAGGGGGATCACTAGCCAAAAACATTCAGTACTTC. Its protein is CASSLSGGSLAKNIQYF.

The CDR3 nucleotides read TGTGCCAGCAGCGCTAGTCCCCCCGGGACAGGTTACACCGGGGAGCTGTTTTTT. Protein product: CASSASPPGTGYTGELFF. This rearrangement joins TRBV11-2 to TRBJ2-2; 8 bases are shared with TRBD1. J was trimmed by 3 bases and V by 5 bases; bases with no gene match: 14. The germline gives CDR1 SGHAT, CDR2 FQNNGV. This CDR3 spans 18 amino acids.

The V call is TRBV7-9, the J call TRBJ2-6; D not resolved. Between the trimmed V and J ends, which lost 4 bases and 0 bases, there was a span of 7 bases. The CDR3 is 15 residues long. The germline V gene encodes CDR1 SEHNR and CDR2 FQNEAQ (reference sequence). In DNA form, the CDR3 reads TGTGCCAGCAGCTCTCAGGTCTCTGGGGCCAACGTCCTGACTTTC. This gives the protein CASSSQVSGANVLTF.

The J gene is TRBJ1-1, the V gene TRBV7-2; tentative D call: TRBD1 (6 bases). The CDR3 spans 15 residues. V dropped 2 bases and J dropped 1 base, with 11 bases sitting between them. Per germline, CDR1 SGHTA and CDR2 FQGNSA. The CDR3 DNA sequence: TGTGCCAGCAGCTTATCGGGGGGCCGGAACACTGAAGCTTTCTTT. This sequence encodes CASSLSGGRNTEAFF.

This chain connects TRBV7-2 to TRBJ1-3; the match to TRBD1 covers 7 bases. Per the germline V gene, CDR1 is SGHTA and CDR2 is FQGNSA. This CDR3 has 16 amino acids. V trimming: 5 bases; J trimming: 0 bases; junction bases outside the gene matches: 7. In DNA form, the CDR3 reads TGTGCCAGCAGCAAAGGCGGGACAGACTCTGGAAACACCATATATTTT. Residues: CASSKGGTDSGNTIYF. The complete variable domain, with remaining parts taken from reference TRBV7-2 and TRBJ1-3, reads GAGVSQSPSNKVTEKGKDVELRCDPISGHTALYWYRQSLGQGLEFLIYFQGNSAPDKSGLPSDRFSAERTGGSVSTLTIQRTQQEDSAVYLCASSKGGTDSGNTIYFGEGSWLTVV.

This chain uses TRBV5-6 with TRBJ2-3; tentatively, D is TRBD2 (5 bases). CDR3 size: 15 residues. Germline CDR1 SGHDT, CDR2 YYEEEE. V gave up 4 bases and J gave up 3 bases, with 15 bases separating them. CDR3 sequence (DNA): TGTGCCAGCAGCAAAAGCCAGAGGGTAACAGATACGCAGTATTTT. This translates into CASSKSQRVTDTQYF.

The V and J genes are TRBV18 and TRBJ2-7, with a weak D call TRBD2 (5 bases). This CDR3 has 15 amino acids. Per the germline V gene, CDR1 is KGHSH and CDR2 is LQKENI. V was pared by 4 bases and J by 0 bases, with 13 bases between. The CDR3 sequence: CASSLRRVSSYEQYF. DNA for the CDR3: TGTGCCAGCTCACTGCGGCGGGTTAGCTCCTACGAGCAGTACTTC. The full variable domain, in which reference TRBV18 and TRBJ2-7 provide the parts outside the CDR3, is NAGVMQNPRHLVRRRGQEARLRCSPMKGHSHVYWYRQLPEEGLKFMVYLQKENIIDESGMPKERFSAEFPKEGPSILRIQQVVRGDSAAYFCASSLRRVSSYEQYFGPGTRLTVT.